These 24 T cell receptor beta chains share one sample of origin, sequenced in a study of metastatic and nonmetastatic thyroid tumors. TCRdb re-called the PCR reads via MiXCR. Of some 84,000 clones in the sample, 8.6% are singletons; the top ten hold 8.8%. The entire patient cohort was treatment-naive prior to thyroid surgery. The sample comprised blood. These receptors all come from a female donor with papillary thyroid cancer or a benign thyroid nodule (not recorded which). Some clones in this sample may be carry-over from other donors' samples.

This clone has ten or more counts. The J gene is TRBJ1-2, the V gene TRBV19; no clear D. CDR1 is LNHDA and CDR2 is SQIVND in the germline V gene (reference sequence). The CDR3 length is 15 residues. Between the trimmed V and J ends, which lost 2 bases and 8 bases, there was a span of 18 bases. In DNA, the CDR3 is TGTGCCAGTAGTATAAACCCGGTCAGCTCTGGGGGCTACACCTTC. This gives the protein CASSINPVSSGGYTF.

This clone was counted only a few times. This may arise from a read error, as a much more abundant clone is one base away. The identical CDR3 is also encoded by other nucleotide sequences in the sample. This rearrangement joins TRBV24-1 to TRBJ2-5, with a tentative D call TRBD1 (5 bases). Germline values: CDR1 KGHDR, CDR2 SFDVKD. The CDR3 spans 14 residues. V shed 4 bases and J shed 5 bases, with 13 bases lying between them. CDR3 in amino acids: CATSEDTGRETQYF. DNA of the CDR3: TGTGCCACCAGTGAAGATACAGGTCGGGAGACCCAGTACTTC.

This clone was seen repeatedly, ten times or more. This chain joins TRBV11-2 and TRBJ2-7, with TRBD2 as a possible D gene (6 bases). Germline V gene sequence: CDR1 SGHAT, CDR2 FQNNGV. V shed 5 bases and J shed 10 bases, with 15 bases lying between them. This CDR3 has 12 amino acids. The CDR3 DNA sequence: TGTGCCAGCAGCCACGGGGGTGGCCACCAGTACTTC. This translates into CASSHGGGHQYF.

The chain has TRBV20-1 and TRBJ2-4; 8 positions match TRBD1. Losses at the gene ends were 6 bases for V and 0 bases for J; bases not matched to a gene: 22. The CDR3 consists of 20 residues. Germline lookup yields CDR1 DFQATT and CDR2 SNEGSKA (reference sequence). The CDR3 protein is CSAQNRGNRGFTLAKNIQYF. For the CDR3, the DNA is TGCAGTGCCCAAAATAGGGGCAACAGGGGGTTCACCTTAGCCAAAAACATTCAGTACTTC.

The chain uses TRBV20-1 and TRBJ2-5; D is unresolved. Trimming took 4 bases from V and 5 from J, leaving 17 bases between them. The CDR3 runs 14 residues. Germline-derived CDR1 and CDR2 are DFQATT and SNEGSKA (reference sequence). This CDR3 reads CSAIPPDFRETQYF. The CDR3 nucleotides are TGCAGTGCTATCCCCCCAGATTTTCGGGAGACCCAGTACTTC.

V gene TRBV10-1 combines with J gene TRBJ2-1; tentatively, D is TRBD1 (6 bases). The CDR3 spans 14 residues. Germline V gene lookup returns CDR1 WNHNN and CDR2 SYGVQD (reference sequence). Trimming pared 5 bases from V and 3 bases from J, leaving 11 bases between. In nucleotides, the CDR3 is TGCGCCAGCAGTAAAAGACAGGACTACAATGAGCAGTTCTTC. Residues: CASSKRQDYNEQFF.

Many counts were recorded for this clone. This chain joins TRBV2 and TRBJ2-7; no reliable D call. The CDR3 consists of 10 residues. CDR1 and CDR2 (germline): SNHLY, FYNNEI. Trimming stripped 6 bases from V and 4 bases from J, with 4 bases between. The CDR3 loop reads CASREYEQYF. Written as DNA, the CDR3 is TGTGCCAGCAGGGAGTACGAGCAGTACTTC.

The chain joins TRBV6-2 or TRBV6-3 to TRBJ2-1, with 11 bases lining up with TRBD2. This CDR3 is built from 18 residues. CDR1 is MNHEY, CDR2 SVGEGT, per germline. V dropped 3 bases and J dropped 0; count of bases not matched to a gene: 7. The CDR3 sequence is CASSYASGGPSSYNEQFF. In DNA, the CDR3 is TGTGCCAGCAGTTATGCTAGCGGGGGGCCGAGCTCCTACAATGAGCAGTTCTTC.

With respect to this clone: It may be a read error: a sequence one base away is much more abundant. This sequence joins TRBV7-9 and TRBJ2-5; the match to TRBD2 covers 8 bases. Germline CDR1 SEHNR, CDR2 FQNEAQ (reference sequence). The CDR3 runs to 13 residues. With V trimmed by 10 bases and J by 4 bases, 8 bases remained unmatched. The CDR3 DNA reads as TGTGCCATCGCCAGCGGGGGTTTAGAGACCCAGTACTTC. Its protein product is CAIASGGLETQYF.

The chain recombines TRBV4-1 with TRBJ1-1, with D tentatively TRBD1 (5 bases). Germline V lookup: CDR1 MGHRA, CDR2 YSYEKL. There are 16 residues in the CDR3. V gave up 2 bases and J gave up 5 bases, with 18 bases separating them. This chain's CDR3 is CASSQKPAGLGTEAFF. CDR3 DNA sequence: TGCGCCAGCAGCCAAAAACCCGCAGGGTTAGGGACTGAAGCTTTCTTT.

This clone was seen ten or more times. J is TRBJ1-5 and V is TRBV28; D gene ambiguous. Germline V gives CDR1 MDHEN, CDR2 SYDVKM. Trimming left V 3 bases short and J 4 bases short, with 7 bases between. The CDR3 spans 13 residues. CDR3 protein: CASSFPENQPQHF. The CDR3 bases are TGTGCCAGCAGTTTCCCTGAGAATCAGCCCCAGCATTTT.

This clone was seen just once. Since the CDR3 does not end with the conserved phenylalanine or tryptophan, this likely comes from a read error. The DNA is left out, because the CDR3 cannot be placed on it with certainty; the CDR3 is given as TCRdb lists it. J is TRBJ1-5 and V is TRBV20-1. From germline, CDR1 is DFQATT and CDR2 SNEGSKA (reference sequence). The CDR3 numbers 13 amino acids, ends counted. CDR3 residues: CSASGRSNQPHHS.

This clone was detected once. The chain combines TRBV7-9 with TRBJ1-1, with D possibly TRBD1 on 5 matching bases. V was shortened by 4 bases and J by 3 bases, with 15 bases between the two germline ends. From germline, CDR1 is SEHNR and CDR2 FQNEAQ (reference sequence). The CDR3 length is 15 residues. CDR3 loop: CASSSPAGLDTEAFF. CDR3 nucleotides: TGTGCCAGCAGCTCCCCGGCAGGGTTGGACACTGAAGCTTTCTTT.

This clone appeared many times. This sequence joins TRBV6-1 and TRBJ2-7; D unresolved. There are 12 residues in the CDR3. Trimming shortened V by 6 bases and J by 1 base, and 7 bases separated the two germline ends. Per germline, CDR1 MNHNS and CDR2 SASEGT. The CDR3 DNA is TGTGCCAGCAGAAAATCGTCCTACGAGCAGTACTTC. Amino acids: CASRKSSYEQYF.

J is TRBJ1-4 and V is TRBV20-1; D gene unclear. V shed 8 bases and J shed 4 bases, with 14 bases lying between them. The CDR3 is 13 residues long. CDR1 DFQATT and CDR2 SNEGSKA come from the germline V gene (reference sequence). The DNA of the CDR3 is TGCAGTACGTTGAGCAGGATTAATGAAAAACTGTTTTTT. Residues: CSTLSRINEKLFF.

In its sample, this clone was seen many times. Written as DNA, the CDR3 is TGTGCCAGCAGCTTAGCAGGGGGGGAGATCGAGCAGTACTTC. As protein: CASSLAGGEIEQYF. The rearrangement links TRBV7-2 to TRBJ2-7, with D possibly matching TRBD2 (7 bases). Trimming removed 0 bases from V and 6 bases from J, with 12 bases in between. Germline-derived CDR1 and CDR2 are SGHTA and FQGNSA. This CDR3 has 14 amino acids.

The table lists this clone with many counts. V and J are TRBV12-3 or TRBV12-4 and TRBJ2-7, with 7 bases fitting TRBD1. Losses at the gene ends were 6 bases for V and 2 bases for J; bases not matched to a gene: 10. The CDR3 spans 15 residues. In DNA, the CDR3 is TGTGCCAGCAGCCCCACAGGGGACCAGGCCTACGAGCAGTACTTC. It specifies CASSPTGDQAYEQYF.

The table lists this clone with many counts. The V and J genes are TRBV5-1 and TRBJ1-1, with D possibly TRBD1 on 5 matching bases. There are 16 residues in the CDR3. V dropped 0 bases and J dropped 0 bases, with 12 bases sitting between them. The V gene's germline CDR1 is SGHRS and CDR2 YFSETQ. The DNA for the CDR3 is TGCGCCAGCAGCTTGGGGCGGGACGGCTTGAACACTGAAGCTTTCTTT. This gives the protein CASSLGRDGLNTEAFF.

This clone was seen at least ten times. This chain uses TRBV27 with TRBJ1-1; D gene uncertain. Per the germline V gene, CDR1 is MNHEY and CDR2 is SMNVEV (reference sequence). V was clipped by 3 bases and J by 10 bases, with 15 bases between them. The CDR3 loop spans 13 amino acids. The CDR3 is CASSLSVSSLAFF. The CDR3 DNA sequence: TGTGCCAGCAGTTTGTCGGTTTCATCTCTAGCTTTCTTT.

This clone was observed many times. This sequence joins TRBV5-1 and TRBJ2-7; D uncertain. CDR1 SGHRS and CDR2 YFSETQ come from the germline V gene. The V end lost 6 bases, the J end lost 2 bases, and 15 bases lay between the germline ends. This CDR3 contains 14 residues. CDR3 sequence reads: CASTPEGITYEQYF. DNA for the CDR3: TGCGCCAGCACCCCGGAAGGGATAACCTACGAGCAGTACTTC.

This clone has ten or more counts. This CDR3 reads CASSPGETQYF. The CDR3 bases are TGTGCCAGCAGCCCCGGGGAGACCCAGTACTTC. This chain uses TRBV25-1 with TRBJ2-5, with D unresolved. CDR3 length equals 11 residues. Germline-derived CDR1 and CDR2 are MGHDK and SYGVNS. Trimming left V 6 bases short and J 5 bases short, with 7 bases between.

This clone has at least ten counts. CDR3 amino acids: CASSLDRQEAFF. The DNA of the CDR3 is TGTGCCAGCAGCTTAGATAGACAGGAAGCTTTCTTT. The chain has TRBV11-2 and TRBJ1-1; the D gene is possibly TRBD1 (5 bases). Deletions cut 0 bases from V and 8 bases from J, with 7 bases between. Germline V gene lookup returns CDR1 SGHAT and CDR2 FQNNGV. CDR3 length: 12 amino acids.

This clone came up many times. The chain links TRBV5-1 to TRBJ2-2; D remains ambiguous. V lost 1 base to trimming and J lost 4 bases, with 11 bases between them. The CDR3 has 15 amino acids. The germline gives CDR1 SGHRS, CDR2 YFSETQ. CDR3 nucleotides: TGCGCCAGCAGCTTGCCAGGTACCACCACCGGGGAGCTGTTTTTT. It codes for CASSLPGTTTGELFF.

This clone showed up many times. V gene TRBV9 combines with J gene TRBJ2-7, with D perhaps TRBD1 (5 bases). The ends were cut back, 3 bases at V and 1 base at J, with 8 bases in the middle. The CDR3 extends over 13 amino acids. CDR1 is SGDLS, CDR2 YYNGEE, per germline. This chain's CDR3 is CASSAPGSYEQYF. In nucleotides, the CDR3 is TGTGCCAGCAGCGCACCAGGGTCCTACGAGCAGTACTTC.